The 10 T cell receptor beta chains in this list originate from one sample, sequenced in a study of blood T cell repertoires in COVID-19. Libraries were prepared by immunoSEQ multiplex PCR; TCRdb keeps only in-frame clonotypes and omits some of them. The table lists some 98,000 clones, approximately 82% of them singletons. Sequenced material: peripheral blood. Source of these receptors: a man between 65 and 85 years old with active or convalescent COVID-19.

J is TRBJ2-3 and V is TRBV3-1 (or the pseudogene TRBV3-2); D is unclear. The V and J ends lost 1 base and 0 bases respectively, with 8 bases between them. This CDR3 has 15 amino acids. Germline CDR1 is LGHDT and CDR2 is YNNKEL (reference sequence). The CDR3 reads CASSQGGSSTDTQYF. The CDR3 DNA reads as TGTGCCAGCAGCCAAGGCGGCAGCAGCACAGATACGCAGTATTTT.

This clone turned up a few times. The chain joins TRBV27 to TRBJ1-3, with D uncertain. This CDR3 is built from 14 residues. V was clipped by 6 bases and J by 0 bases, with 9 bases between them. Germline-derived CDR1 and CDR2 are MNHEY and SMNVEV (reference sequence). This CDR3 is CASSAGTSGNTIYF. CDR3 in DNA: TGTGCCAGCAGCGCGGGAACCTCTGGAAACACCATATATTTT.

This chain uses TRBV7-2 with TRBJ2-2, with 11 positions matching TRBD2. The CDR3 totals 16 residues. Germline assignment: CDR1 SGHTA and CDR2 FQGNSA. The trim removed 0 bases at V and 9 bases at J, leaving 6 bases unmatched. The CDR3, as DNA: TGTGCCAGCAGCTTAGCGTTTAGCGGGGGGGCGCGGGAGCTGTTTTTT. Translating it yields CASSLAFSGGARELFF.

The chain uses TRBV7-2 and TRBJ2-5; 11 bases match TRBD2. This CDR3 is 18 amino acids long. J lost 4 bases, V lost 2 bases, and 12 bases had no gene match. Germline values: CDR1 SGHTA, CDR2 FQGNSA. The CDR3 reads CASSLRLAGGPRGETQYF. CDR3 DNA: TGTGCCAGCAGCTTAAGGTTAGCGGGGGGGCCGAGAGGAGAGACCCAGTACTTC.

This clone has only one observation. V usage is TRBV3-1 (or the pseudogene TRBV3-2) and J usage is TRBJ2-7; 7 bases fit TRBD1. This CDR3 contains 17 residues. Germline V CDR1 and CDR2: LGHDT, YNNKEL (reference sequence). Trimming took 3 bases from V and 4 from J; bases not matched to a gene: 15. CDR3 in amino acids: CASSHPWTGLHQYEQYF. CDR3 DNA sequence: TGTGCCAGCAGCCATCCCTGGACAGGCCTCCATCAGTACGAGCAGTACTTC.

This chain links TRBV5-8 with TRBJ2-7; a weak D match, TRBD2 (5 bases). This CDR3 is 13 amino acids long. The ends were cut back, 4 bases at V and 3 bases at J, with 11 bases in the middle. CDR1 SGHTS and CDR2 YDEGEE come from the germline V gene. The CDR3 is CASSPRGLYEQYF. As DNA, the CDR3 is TGTGCCAGCAGCCCCCGGGGTCTCTACGAGCAGTACTTC.

V and J are TRBV15 and TRBJ1-4; 7 bases agree with TRBD1. V was clipped by 2 bases and J by 7 bases; unmatched bases: 4. The CDR3 sequence is 14 residues long. Germline V gene lookup returns CDR1 LNHNV and CDR2 YYDKDF (reference sequence). The CDR3 here is CATSRRTGAEKLFF. Written as DNA, the CDR3 is TGTGCCACCAGCAGACGAACAGGGGCTGAAAAACTGTTTTTT.

The V call is TRBV7-2, the J call TRBJ1-6; tentative D call: TRBD1 (5 bases). CDR1 is SGHTA, CDR2 FQGNSA, per germline. Trimming took 2 bases from V and 4 from J, leaving 6 bases between them. The CDR3 consists of 14 residues. CDR3 protein: CASSLQGYNSPLHF. The CDR3 nucleotides read TGTGCCAGCAGCTTACAGGGATATAATTCACCCCTCCACTTT.

The V call is TRBV11-2, the J call TRBJ2-3; the D gene is possibly TRBD2 (6 bases). The germline gives CDR1 SGHAT, CDR2 FQNNGV. The CDR3 consists of 15 residues. V dropped 4 bases and J dropped 3 bases, with 14 bases sitting between them. CDR3 DNA sequence: TGTGCCAGCAGCTCACGGGGGATCCGTACAGATACGCAGTATTTT. Translating gives CASSSRGIRTDTQYF.

This rearrangement joins TRBV5-4 to TRBJ2-2, with TRBD1 matching over 8 bases. Germline lookup yields CDR1 SGHNT and CDR2 YYREEE (reference sequence). The CDR3 contains 15 residues. CDR3 region: CTSSQQGEGTGELFF. CDR3 coding DNA: TGTACCTCCTCCCAACAGGGGGAAGGCACCGGGGAGCTGTTTTTT.